The TCR beta chain described here comes from a study of blood T cell repertoires in COVID-19. Study overall: The analysed material was cDNA or gDNA that came from T cells, B-cell-depleted T cells, or PBMCs.

V gave up 4 bases and J gave up 2 bases, with 15 bases separating them. CDR1 is SGHAT and CDR2 is FQNNGV in the germline V gene. The CDR3 totals 15 residues. Authors' methods: From reference gene primer amplification, estimates of nucleated cell counts were derived. Clones were read by immunoSEQ multiplex PCR, and TCRdb kept only the in-frame ones, dropping some. That table furnishes V, J and clone size, whereas the DNA furnished D and trimming. In the table there are about 76,000 clones, 70% to 90% of which are singletons. The chain carries TRBV11-2 and TRBJ2-7, with D possibly being TRBD1 (6 bases). The clonotype originates from a man aged 25 to 40 with acute or convalescent COVID-19. Sequenced sample: peripheral blood. DNA for the CDR3: TGTGCCAGCAGCTCCCTCCGGGACACACCCTACGAGCAGTACTTC. Translated, it gives CASSSLRDTPYEQYF.